One sample yielded the 10 T cell receptor beta chains listed below, sequenced in a study of blood T cell repertoires in COVID-19. Libraries were prepared by immunoSEQ multiplex PCR; TCRdb keeps only in-frame clonotypes and omits some of them. Among under 300,000 clones, more than 75% were seen once, and the ten largest hold over 2%. Sequenced sample: PBMCs or T cells enriched from blood (not recorded which). All receptors come from a woman aged 55-75 years in a cohort exposed to, infected with or recovered from COVID-19 (not recorded which).

V is TRBV27 and J is TRBJ2-1, with TRBD2 matching over 10 bases. The CDR3 has 15 residues. Trimming cost V 3 bases and J 5 bases; bases outside gene matches: 4. In germline, CDR1 is MNHEY, CDR2 SMNVEV (reference sequence). The CDR3 coding sequence is TGTGCCAGCAGTTTCATAGCGGGAGGAGACAATGAGCAGTTCTTC. Its translation is CASSFIAGGDNEQFF.

This clone was counted only a few times. The genes are TRBV29-1 and TRBJ2-1; maybe TRBD1 (6 bases). CDR3 length equals 12 residues. Germline-derived CDR1 and CDR2 are SQVTM and ANQGSEA. V dropped 7 bases and J dropped 8 bases, with 15 bases sitting between them. The CDR3 nucleotides are TGCAGCGGGTACCAGGGGATCGATGAGCAGTTCTTC. Protein: CSGYQGIDEQFF.

V and J are TRBV27 and TRBJ1-1, with TRBD1 matching 8 bases. This CDR3 is 17 amino acids long. The germline gives CDR1 MNHEY, CDR2 SMNVEV (reference sequence). The trim removed 5 bases at V and 0 bases at J, leaving 11 bases unmatched. The CDR3 sequence: CASSPPGQAEMNTEAFF. CDR3 coding DNA: TGTGCCAGCAGTCCACCGGGACAGGCTGAGATGAACACTGAAGCTTTCTTT.

The chain has TRBV7-9 and TRBJ2-1; D possibly corresponds to TRBD2 (6 bases). CDR1 and CDR2 from the germline V gene are SEHNR and FQNEAQ (reference sequence). This CDR3 contains 15 residues. The V end lost 1 base, the J end lost 3 bases, and 10 bases lay between the germline ends. CDR3 region: CASSLVGSGYNEQFF. The CDR3 DNA follows: TGTGCCAGCAGCTTAGTCGGGAGTGGCTACAATGAGCAGTTCTTC.

This sequence joins TRBV28 and TRBJ2-5; 9 bases are shared with TRBD2. In germline, CDR1 is MDHEN, CDR2 SYDVKM. This CDR3 is built from 16 residues. The junction had 7 bases not matched to a gene; V was cut back by 3 bases and J by 2 bases. CDR3 region: CASSFLVLAGQETQYF. CDR3 bases: TGTGCCAGCAGTTTCCTAGTCCTAGCGGGGCAAGAGACCCAGTACTTC.

The genes are TRBV27 and TRBJ2-7, with TRBD2 matching 11 bases. Losses at the gene ends were 10 bases for V and 4 bases for J; bases not matched to a gene: 18. Germline CDR1 is MNHEY and CDR2 is SMNVEV (reference sequence). The CDR3 totals 17 residues. CDR3: CATKQRNLGTSGYEQYF. The CDR3 DNA reads as TGTGCCACCAAACAACGCAACCTCGGGACTAGCGGATACGAGCAGTACTTC.

This chain links TRBV5-4 with TRBJ2-5; 8 nucleotides line up with TRBD1. Trimming took 0 bases from V and 6 from J; bases not matched to a gene: 4. The CDR3 spans 14 residues. CDR1 is SGHNT and CDR2 is YYREEE in the germline V gene (reference sequence). This CDR3 reads CASSLDGQGKTQYF. The CDR3 region has the DNA TGTGCCAGCAGCTTGGATGGACAGGGAAAGACCCAGTACTTC.

The V gene is TRBV4-1, the J gene TRBJ2-4; tentative D call: TRBD1 (6 bases). V gave up 1 base and J gave up 2 bases, with 15 bases separating them. CDR1 is MGHRA, CDR2 YSYEKL, per germline. The CDR3 is made up of 17 amino acids. CDR3 sequence reads: CASSQGGSGGPKNIQYF. In nucleotides, the CDR3 is TGCGCCAGCAGCCAAGGGGGGAGTGGGGGCCCCAAAAACATTCAGTACTTC.

V usage is TRBV9 and J usage is TRBJ1-4; TRBD1 might be the D (6 bases). The CDR3 consists of 15 residues. Germline V CDR1 and CDR2: SGDLS, YYNGEE. Trimming removed 4 bases from V and 8 bases from J, with 18 bases in between. CDR3 residues: CASSFSGTKGEKLFF. The CDR3 region has the DNA TGTGCCAGCAGCTTCTCCGGGACAAAGGGCGAAAAACTGTTTTTT.

The J gene is TRBJ2-5, the V gene TRBV28; possibly TRBD2 for D (7 bases). CDR3 length: 15 amino acids. Germline values: CDR1 MDHEN, CDR2 SYDVKM. V lost 3 bases and J 5 bases, leaving 16 bases between the germline ends. The CDR3 nucleotides are TGTGCCAGCAGTTTTGGGGGGGCGAGGGGGGAGACCCAGTACTTC. This encodes CASSFGGARGETQYF.